A selection of T cell receptor beta chains follows, all from one sample in a study of human thymus T cells. Measured with immunoSEQ multiplex PCR; TCRdb has only the in-frame clones, and not every one. The sample holds tens of thousands of clones, roughly 94% seen once. Sequences were obtained from thymus tissue. These receptors came from a girl younger than two with a congenital heart defect but otherwise immunologically healthy. CDR3s include the opening cysteine and the closing phenylalanine or tryptophan. D genes are given only for firm matches. Expanded clones are given a class, and other clones once, few, many or no size at all.

D: -; size: -; V: TRBV4-1; J: TRBJ2-3; DNA: TGCGCCAGCAGCCAAGCCCTGGCCGATAAACCCACAGATACGCAGTATTTT; CDR3: CASSQALADKPTDTQYF
D: -; size: -; V: TRBV27; J: TRBJ2-7; DNA: TGTGCCAGCAGTTTCTTAAGTCGGCCGGTTAAGTCCTACGAGCAGTACTTC; CDR3: CASSFLSRPVKSYEQYF
D: TRBD2; size: -; V: TRBV2; J: TRBJ2-3; DNA: TGTGCCAGCAGTGAAGCGCTGGTAGCGGGGGGCACAGATACGCAGTATTTT; CDR3: CASSEALVAGGTDTQYF
D: TRBD2; size: -; V: TRBV18; J: TRBJ2-3; DNA: TGTGCCAGCTCCCCAAGGACTAGCGGGGGCACAGATACGCAGTATTTT; CDR3: CASSPRTSGGTDTQYF
D: -; size: -; V: TRBV28; J: TRBJ2-1; DNA: TGTGCCAGCAGCCTTAGGGGTGACCCGCGGGATCTCTGTAATGAGCAGTTCTTC; CDR3: CASSLRGDPRDLCNEQFF
D: -; size: -; V: TRBV5-4; J: TRBJ1-3; DNA: TGTGCCAGCAGCTTGGAGGGGATAAGGGGAAACACCATATATTTT; CDR3: CASSLEGIRGNTIYF
D: -; size: -; V: TRBV18; J: TRBJ1-2; DNA: TGTGCCAGCTCACCCCGGGACACCGTCTTCGGATCTAACTATGGCTACACCTTC; CDR3: CASSPRDTVFGSNYGYTF
D: -; size: once; V: TRBV7-2; J: TRBJ1-3; DNA: TGTGCCAGCAGCTTAGAACGCAACACCCTCTCTGGAAACACCATATATTTT; CDR3: CASSLERNTLSGNTIYF
D: TRBD1; size: -; V: TRBV5-1; J: TRBJ2-7; DNA: TGCGCCAGCAGAAGGGACAGCACCTACGAGCAGTACTTC; CDR3: CASRRDSTYEQYF
D: -; size: -; V: TRBV20-1; J: TRBJ1-1; DNA: TGCAGTGCCATGGTCGGTAGAGCTTTCTTT; CDR3: CSAMVGRAFF
D: -; size: once; V: TRBV7-9; J: TRBJ2-3; DNA: TGTGCCAGCAGCTTAGCCCTGACAGGAGAGACAGATACGCAGTATTTT; CDR3: CASSLALTGETDTQYF
D: -; size: -; V: TRBV21-1; J: TRBJ1-5; DNA: TGTGCCAGCAGCGGGGGCGCAAACCCTCCTCAGCCCCAGCATTTT; CDR3: CASSGGANPPQPQHF
D: -; size: once; V: TRBV11-2; J: TRBJ2-7; DNA: TGTGCCAGCAGCGGCTCACGACCTCCTCCAGGGTCCGAGCAGTACTTC; CDR3: CASSGSRPPPGSEQYF
D: TRBD1; size: -; V: TRBV7-2; J: TRBJ1-2; DNA: TGTGCCAGCAGCTTATCTAGAGGACAGGGGCATGGCTACACCTTC; CDR3: CASSLSRGQGHGYTF
D: TRBD1; size: -; V: TRBV6-4; J: TRBJ2-1; DNA: TGTGCCAGCAGTGACAACGGGGGACAGGGCAACAATGAGCAGTTCTTC; CDR3: CASSDNGGQGNNEQFF
D: TRBD1; size: -; V: TRBV27; J: TRBJ2-1; DNA: TGTGCCAGCAGTCCGACAGGGTGGGAGTCCTACAATGAGCAGTTCTTC; CDR3: CASSPTGWESYNEQFF
D: -; size: -; V: TRBV6-5; J: TRBJ1-1; DNA: TGTGCCAGCAGCCGGGTGGGGAACACTGAAGCTTTCTTT; CDR3: CASSRVGNTEAFF